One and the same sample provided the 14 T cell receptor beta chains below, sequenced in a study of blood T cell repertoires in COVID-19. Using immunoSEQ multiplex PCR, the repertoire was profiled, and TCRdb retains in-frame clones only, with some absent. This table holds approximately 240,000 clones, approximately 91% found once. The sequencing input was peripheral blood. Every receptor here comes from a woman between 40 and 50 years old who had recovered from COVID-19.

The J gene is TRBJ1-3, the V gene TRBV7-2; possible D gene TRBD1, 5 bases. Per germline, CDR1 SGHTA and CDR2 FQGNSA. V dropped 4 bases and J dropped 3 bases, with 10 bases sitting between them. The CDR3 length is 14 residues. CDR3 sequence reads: CASSYGAGGNTIYF. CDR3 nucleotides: TGTGCCAGCAGCTATGGGGCAGGTGGAAACACCATATATTTT.

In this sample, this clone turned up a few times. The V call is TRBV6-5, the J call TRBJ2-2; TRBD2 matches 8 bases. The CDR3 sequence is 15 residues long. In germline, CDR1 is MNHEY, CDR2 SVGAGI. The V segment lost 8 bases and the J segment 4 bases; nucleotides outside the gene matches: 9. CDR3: CASVQEAGATGELFF. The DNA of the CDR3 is TGTGCCAGCGTACAGGAAGCGGGGGCCACCGGGGAGCTGTTTTTT.

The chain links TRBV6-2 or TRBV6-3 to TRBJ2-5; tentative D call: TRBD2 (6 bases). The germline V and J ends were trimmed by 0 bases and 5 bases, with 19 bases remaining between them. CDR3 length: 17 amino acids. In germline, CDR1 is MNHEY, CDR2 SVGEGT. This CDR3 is CASSYSPGRRGQETQYF. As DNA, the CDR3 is TGTGCCAGCAGTTACTCACCGGGCCGGAGGGGTCAGGAGACCCAGTACTTC.

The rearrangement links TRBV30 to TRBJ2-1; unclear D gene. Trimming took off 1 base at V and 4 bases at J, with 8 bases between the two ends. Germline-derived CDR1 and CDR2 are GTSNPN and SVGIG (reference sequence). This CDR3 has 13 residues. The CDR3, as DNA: TGTGCCTGGAGTGACGCGGTGTACAATGAGCAGTTCTTC. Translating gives CAWSDAVYNEQFF.

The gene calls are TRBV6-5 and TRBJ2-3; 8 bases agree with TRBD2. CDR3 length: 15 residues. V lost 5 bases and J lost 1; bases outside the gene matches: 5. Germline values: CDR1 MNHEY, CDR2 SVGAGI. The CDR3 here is CASSSSGDRTDTQYF. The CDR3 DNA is TGTGCCAGCAGTAGTAGCGGGGATCGCACAGATACGCAGTATTTT.

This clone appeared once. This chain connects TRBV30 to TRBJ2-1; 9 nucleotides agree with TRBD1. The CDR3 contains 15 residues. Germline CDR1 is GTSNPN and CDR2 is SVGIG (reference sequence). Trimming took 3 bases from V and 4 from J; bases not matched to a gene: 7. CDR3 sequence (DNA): TGTGCCTGGAGGGCAGACAGGGGGAAATACAATGAGCAGTTCTTC. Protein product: CAWRADRGKYNEQFF.

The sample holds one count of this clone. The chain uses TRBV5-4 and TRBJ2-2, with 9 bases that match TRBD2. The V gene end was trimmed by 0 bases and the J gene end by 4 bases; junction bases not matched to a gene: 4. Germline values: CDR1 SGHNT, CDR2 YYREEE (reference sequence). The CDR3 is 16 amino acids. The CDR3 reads CASSLARGRATGELFF. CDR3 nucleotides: TGTGCCAGCAGCTTGGCGCGCGGGAGGGCCACCGGGGAGCTGTTTTTT.

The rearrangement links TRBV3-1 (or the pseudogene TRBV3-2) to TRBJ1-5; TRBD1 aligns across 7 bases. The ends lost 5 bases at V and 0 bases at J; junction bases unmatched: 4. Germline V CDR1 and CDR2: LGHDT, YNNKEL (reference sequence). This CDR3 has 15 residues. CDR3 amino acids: CASSGRQGSNQPQHF. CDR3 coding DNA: TGTGCCAGCAGCGGGAGACAGGGTAGCAATCAGCCCCAGCATTTT.

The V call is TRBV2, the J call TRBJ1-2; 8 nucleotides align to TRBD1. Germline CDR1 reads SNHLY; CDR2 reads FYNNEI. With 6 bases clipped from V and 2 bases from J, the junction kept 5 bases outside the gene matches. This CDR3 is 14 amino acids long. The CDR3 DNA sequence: TGTGCCAGCAGCGGACAGGGTTACAACTATGGCTACACCTTC. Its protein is CASSGQGYNYGYTF.

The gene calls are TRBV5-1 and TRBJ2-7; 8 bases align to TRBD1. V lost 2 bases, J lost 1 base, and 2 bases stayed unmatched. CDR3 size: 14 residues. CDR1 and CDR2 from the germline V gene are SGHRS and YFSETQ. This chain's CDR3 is CASSFRDRSYEQYF. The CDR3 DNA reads TGCGCCAGCAGCTTCCGGGACAGGTCCTACGAGCAGTACTTC.

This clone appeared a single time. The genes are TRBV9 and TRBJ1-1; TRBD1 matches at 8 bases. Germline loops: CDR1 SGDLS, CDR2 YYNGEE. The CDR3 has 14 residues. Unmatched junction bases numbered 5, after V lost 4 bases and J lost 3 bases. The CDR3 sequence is CASSPQTGDTEAFF. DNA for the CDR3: TGTGCCAGCAGCCCCCAGACAGGGGACACTGAAGCTTTCTTT.

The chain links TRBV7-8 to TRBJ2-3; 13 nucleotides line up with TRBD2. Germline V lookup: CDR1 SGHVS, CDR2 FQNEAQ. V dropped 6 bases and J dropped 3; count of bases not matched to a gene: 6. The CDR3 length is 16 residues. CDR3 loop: CASRALAGGRTDTQYF. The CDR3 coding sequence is TGTGCCAGCAGGGCACTAGCGGGGGGGAGGACAGATACGCAGTATTTT.

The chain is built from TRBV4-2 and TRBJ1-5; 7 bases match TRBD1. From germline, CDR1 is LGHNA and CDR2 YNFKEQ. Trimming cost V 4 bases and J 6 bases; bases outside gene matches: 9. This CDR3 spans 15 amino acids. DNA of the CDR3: TGTGCCAGCAGCCTTAGACAGGGCAGCGGTCAGCCCCAGCATTTT. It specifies CASSLRQGSGQPQHF.

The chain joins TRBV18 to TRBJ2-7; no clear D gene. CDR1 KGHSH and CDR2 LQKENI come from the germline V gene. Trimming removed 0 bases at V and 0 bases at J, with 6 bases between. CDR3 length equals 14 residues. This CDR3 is CASSPPPSSYEQYF. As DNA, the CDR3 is TGTGCCAGCTCACCACCGCCTAGCTCCTACGAGCAGTACTTC.